The present entry profiles one TCR beta chain with its context. This table comes from immunoSEQ multiplex PCR, and its TCRdb copy is limited to in-frame clones, with some not included. This sample has under 300,000 clones; roughly 84% occur once, and the top ten carry approximately 3.6%. The entry originates in a study of blood T cell repertoires in COVID-19. This clonotype was sampled from a man aged 50 or older who had recovered from COVID-19. Sequenced input: PBMCs or T cells enriched from blood (not recorded which).

CDR3 in amino acids: CASSLVRAEQYF. The CDR3 nucleotides read TGTGCCAGCAGCTTGGTGCGTGCCGAGCAGTACTTC. This sequence joins TRBV5-6 and TRBJ2-7, with no clear D. Germline V gene sequence: CDR1 SGHDT, CDR2 YYEEEE. V lost 0 bases and J 6 bases, leaving 7 bases between the germline ends. The CDR3 consists of 12 residues.